A selection of T cell receptor beta chains follows, all from one sample in a study of blood T cell repertoires in COVID-19. Measured with immunoSEQ multiplex PCR; TCRdb has only the in-frame clones, and not every one. The repertoire holds just over 35,000 clones, with roughly 88% as singletons. The material sequenced was peripheral blood. These receptors all stem from a human donor in a cohort sampled during active COVID-19. The conserved cysteine and the conserved F or W are not part of the CDR3 here.

CDR3 | J | V
AVPGGPWGTGELF | TRBJ2-2 | TRBV6-5
ASSERRGGGDTQY | TRBJ2-3 | TRBV6-1
ASSPPISGADTQY | TRBJ2-3 | TRBV18
ASSSTPGSGSSYNEQF | TRBJ2-1 | TRBV7-9
ASSSAPVSSYNEQF | TRBJ2-1 | TRBV5-5
ASSLGTGASWGFMNTEAF | TRBJ1-1 | TRBV3-1/TRBV3-2
SVERDRVGKTQY | TRBJ2-5 | TRBV29-1
ASSQALGGGTADTQY | TRBJ2-3 | TRBV14
ASRPTGEQPQH | TRBJ1-5 | TRBV7-9
ASSRAGTTEAF | TRBJ1-1 | TRBV6-5
ASTSDRGRSYEQY | TRBJ2-7 | TRBV6-5
ASSSPPDSSGNTIY | TRBJ1-3 | TRBV28
ASTETVTDTQY | TRBJ2-3 | TRBV5-6
ASSLQGGNSPLH | TRBJ1-6 | TRBV27
ASSLAGGADTQY | TRBJ2-3 | TRBV4-1
ASRQGRGELF | TRBJ2-2 | TRBV6-5
ASSQEPGIQY | TRBJ2-4 | TRBV14